A single T cell receptor beta chain is shown here with its context. Sequenced by immunoSEQ multiplex PCR; TCRdb stores in-frame clones only, minus some. This table holds about 64,000 clones, 90% found once. The junction had 2 bases not matched to a gene; V was cut back by 5 bases and J by 2 bases. The length of the CDR3 is 14 residues. Looked up from germline, CDR1 is SGHRS and CDR2 is YFSETQ. The data were obtained in a study of T cell changes during pregnancy in multiple sclerosis. The chain has TRBV5-1 and TRBJ1-4; 8 nucleotides align to TRBD1. The sequencing used peripheral blood, collected in the second trimester of pregnancy. The TCR comes from a female donor in good health, enrolled as a control in a pregnancy study. This CDR3 reads CASRTGVTNEKLFF. The CDR3 nucleotides read TGCGCCAGCAGGACAGGGGTGACTAATGAAAAACTGTTTTTT.